This T cell receptor beta chain was obtained from a study of blood T cell repertoires in COVID-19. Overall study: Nucleic acid was either cDNA or gDNA, and it came from T cells, B-cell-depleted T cells, or PBMCs.

CDR1 SGDLS and CDR2 YYNGEE come from the germline V gene. With V trimmed by 7 bases and J by 4 bases, 9 bases remained unmatched. The CDR3 has 17 amino acids. As originally analysed: Nucleated cell number was recorded as an estimate derived from reference gene primer amplification. Repertoires were generated with immunoSEQ multiplex PCR, while TCRdb's copy carries only in-frame clones and drops some. That table gives V, J and clone size, and the DNA gave D and trimming. The table shows more than 90,000 clones, with about three quarters occurring only once. The material sequenced was peripheral blood. This clonotype originated in a man in his 70s with acute or convalescent COVID-19. This sequence joins TRBV9 and TRBJ2-2, with 14 bases lining up with TRBD2. The CDR3 DNA sequence: TGTGCCAGCGCCATCCAGGGACTAGCGGGAGTCACCGGGGAGCTGTTTTTT. Its translation: CASAIQGLAGVTGELFF.